A single sample is the source of the 30 T cell receptor beta chains below, sequenced in a study of cytomegalovirus exposure and HLA in healthy donors. Primers included in the PCR were 60 Vbeta and 13 Jbeta primers. The protocol was immunoSEQ multiplex PCR, while the TCRdb copy is restricted to in-frame clones and leaves out a portion. This sample has about 43,000 clones, with approximately 77% found just once. The sequenced sample was PBMCs. These receptors all come from a man aged 25 to 40 in good health and CMV-seronegative.

Comment on this clone: The sample has other DNA sequences that encode this CDR3 too. The chain carries TRBV10-2 and TRBJ2-7, with 8 bases matching TRBD2. The CDR3 runs to 18 residues. Trimming cost V 9 bases and J 4 bases; bases outside gene matches: 23. Per germline, CDR1 WSHSY and CDR2 SAAADI. The CDR3 region has the DNA TGCGCCAGTCGAAGGACTAGCCGAACATTGGGGAAGGATTACGAGCAGTACTTC. The encoded protein is CASRRTSRTLGKDYEQYF.

CDR3 coding DNA: TGTGCCAGCAGTAGATCCGGGACAGTCACCGGGGAGCTGTTTTTT. Its translation is CASSRSGTVTGELFF. The rearrangement joins TRBV6-1 to TRBJ2-2; 7 bases are a match to TRBD1. The CDR3 runs to 15 residues. Losses at the gene ends were 5 bases for V and 4 bases for J; bases not matched to a gene: 7. Per germline, CDR1 MNHNS and CDR2 SASEGT.

V is TRBV5-5 and J is TRBJ2-1, with 11 bases matching TRBD2. The CDR3 runs to 17 residues. Germline CDR1 and CDR2: SGHKS and YYEKEE (reference sequence). Losses at the gene ends were 0 bases for V and 5 bases for J; bases not matched to a gene: 7. CDR3: CASSLVAGTSGNNEQFF. The CDR3 coding sequence is TGTGCCAGCAGCTTGGTTGCCGGGACTAGCGGAAACAATGAGCAGTTCTTC.

This clone showed up just once. This chain joins TRBV7-9 and TRBJ2-7; TRBD2 matches 7 bases. CDR1 SEHNR and CDR2 FQNEAQ come from the germline V gene (reference sequence). Trimming took 7 bases from V and 5 from J; bases not matched to a gene: 11. The CDR3 has 14 amino acids. The CDR3 reads CASTLIGGKNEQYF. In DNA, the CDR3 is TGTGCCAGCACCCTCATCGGGGGGAAGAACGAGCAGTACTTC.

The chain employs TRBV18 and TRBJ1-1; D is ambiguous. Looked up from germline, CDR1 is KGHSH and CDR2 is LQKENI. Trimming took off 3 bases at V and 6 bases at J, with 14 bases between the two ends. The CDR3 runs 14 residues. The CDR3 here is CASSPRQDLAEAFF. The CDR3 DNA sequence: TGTGCCAGCTCACCTCGTCAGGATTTAGCTGAAGCTTTCTTT.

This clone was picked up one time. V gene TRBV6-1 combines with J gene TRBJ2-3, with 11 positions matching TRBD2. This CDR3 comprises 16 residues. In germline, CDR1 is MNHNS, CDR2 SASEGT. The V gene end was trimmed by 4 bases and the J gene end by 1 base; junction bases not matched to a gene: 4. CDR3: CASSARTSGRTDTQYF. The CDR3, as DNA: TGTGCCAGCAGTGCGCGGACTAGCGGGCGCACAGATACGCAGTATTTT.

V and J are TRBV7-2 and TRBJ2-5, with 9 bases matching TRBD1. V shed 5 bases, J shed 5 bases, and the junction held 6 bases outside the gene matches. From germline, CDR1 is SGHTA and CDR2 FQGNSA. This CDR3 region has 14 residues. CDR3 sequence: CASSRDRADETQYF. The CDR3 DNA follows: TGTGCCAGCAGCCGGGACAGGGCGGATGAGACCCAGTACTTC.

The V and J genes are TRBV7-9 and TRBJ2-1; 11 bases fit TRBD2. The CDR3 is 16 residues long. Germline CDR1 reads SEHNR; CDR2 reads FQNEAQ (reference sequence). The J segment lost 5 bases and the V segment lost 6 bases, leaving 9 bases of the junction unmatched. CDR3 residues: CASSHLSGRANNEQFF. In nucleotides, the CDR3 is TGTGCCAGCAGTCACCTTAGCGGGAGGGCCAACAATGAGCAGTTCTTC.

This chain joins TRBV7-7 and TRBJ2-3, with TRBD2 matching 9 bases. CDR3 size: 15 residues. The germline CDR1 and CDR2 sequences are SSHAT and FNYEAQ (reference sequence). V dropped 5 bases and J dropped 4; count of bases not matched to a gene: 7. CDR3 sequence reads: CASSALAGEADTQYF. For the CDR3, the DNA is TGTGCCAGCAGCGCACTAGCGGGCGAGGCAGATACGCAGTATTTT.

This chain connects TRBV5-8 to TRBJ2-7, with TRBD2 matching over 10 bases. J lost 4 bases, V lost 4 bases, and 14 bases had no gene match. This CDR3 is built from 17 residues. Germline lookup yields CDR1 SGHTS and CDR2 YDEGEE. CDR3 amino acids: CASSRGRLAGAGYEQYF. CDR3 bases: TGTGCCAGCAGCCGAGGACGTCTAGCGGGAGCGGGGTACGAGCAGTACTTC.

This clone was counted between two and nine times. The chain links TRBV6-1 to TRBJ2-1; 10 nucleotides match TRBD2. Germline V gene sequence: CDR1 MNHNS, CDR2 SASEGT. V trimming: 7 bases; J trimming: 4 bases; junction bases outside the gene matches: 7. This CDR3 is built from 15 residues. Here the CDR3 reads CASIPAGGEYNEQFF. As DNA, the CDR3 is TGTGCCAGCATCCCAGCGGGAGGGGAGTACAATGAGCAGTTCTTC.

V and J are TRBV14 and TRBJ2-5; D is possibly TRBD1 (7 bases). Germline CDR1 and CDR2: SGHDN and FVKESK. The CDR3 has 14 residues. V lost 2 bases to trimming and J lost 4 bases, with 11 bases between them. The CDR3 bases are TGTGCCAGCAGCCAAAACAGGGGAGGAGAGACCCAGTACTTC. It translates to CASSQNRGGETQYF.

The DNA of the CDR3 is TGTGCCAGCAACAAACGGGGGGGGGAGAAACGCTATGGCTACACCTTC. As protein: CASNKRGGEKRYGYTF. The chain recombines TRBV7-2 with TRBJ1-2; D perhaps matches TRBD1 (5 bases). V gave up 7 bases and J gave up 4 bases, with 22 bases separating them. This CDR3 is built from 16 residues. Germline V gene data show CDR1 as SGHTA and CDR2 as FQGNSA.

The J gene is TRBJ2-7, the V gene TRBV10-3, with TRBD2 identical over 11 bases. In germline, CDR1 is ENHRY, CDR2 SYGVKD. CDR3 size: 14 residues. Unmatched junction bases numbered 2, after V lost 4 bases and J lost 3 bases. The CDR3 DNA is TGTGCCATCAGTGGACTAGCGGGGCACTACGAGCAGTACTTC. Its translation: CAISGLAGHYEQYF.

The V gene is TRBV7-2, the J gene TRBJ2-7; D is perhaps TRBD2 (6 bases). Germline V gene lookup returns CDR1 SGHTA and CDR2 FQGNSA. The CDR3 has 14 residues. Trimming removed 6 bases at V and 3 bases at J, with 15 bases between. DNA for the CDR3: TGTGCCAGCAGAGTTGGTAGCGGAATCTACGAGCAGTACTTC. Protein: CASRVGSGIYEQYF.

The V and J genes are TRBV4-1 and TRBJ2-1, with D possibly TRBD2 on 6 matching bases. The CDR3 extends over 15 amino acids. V lost 1 base, J lost 0 bases, and 7 bases lay in between. Germline V lookup: CDR1 MGHRA, CDR2 YSYEKL. The CDR3 coding sequence is TGCGCCAGCAGCCAAGCCGGGAGCTCCTACAATGAGCAGTTCTTC. This codes for CASSQAGSSYNEQFF.

The CDR3 region has the DNA TGTGCCAGCAGCCCATCCGGGGGGGGCTCCTACGAGCAGTACTTC. This codes for CASSPSGGGSYEQYF. The V and J genes are TRBV11-3 and TRBJ2-7, with TRBD2 matching over 8 bases. There are 15 residues in the CDR3. Germline trimming cut 5 bases from V and 0 bases from J; bases unmatched to any gene: 6. Germline V gene sequence: CDR1 SGHNT, CDR2 YENEEA.

The gene calls are TRBV27 and TRBJ2-7; 7 nucleotides agree with TRBD2. Germline-derived CDR1 and CDR2 are MNHEY and SMNVEV (reference sequence). The CDR3 has 14 residues. V was clipped by 6 bases and J by 5 bases; unmatched bases: 10. The CDR3 is CASSTASGRHEQYF. CDR3 DNA sequence: TGTGCCAGCAGCACCGCTAGCGGTCGGCACGAGCAGTACTTC.

V is TRBV5-1 and J is TRBJ2-1, with TRBD2 identical over 10 bases. Trimming cost V 4 bases and J 4 bases; bases outside gene matches: 11. The CDR3 is 17 residues long. In germline, CDR1 is SGHRS, CDR2 YFSETQ. The CDR3 DNA reads as TGCGCCAGCAGCCTAAACCAAATACTAGCGGGGTACAATGAGCAGTTCTTC. Its protein is CASSLNQILAGYNEQFF.

This sequence joins TRBV29-1 and TRBJ1-5; the match to TRBD1 covers 10 bases. V lost 6 bases, J lost 11 bases, and 7 bases stayed unmatched. CDR1 is SQVTM and CDR2 is ANQGSEA in the germline V gene. This CDR3 has 12 amino acids. CDR3 amino acids: CSVGQGSAAQHF. CDR3 nucleotides: TGCAGCGTGGGACAGGGGAGCGCGGCCCAGCATTTT.

The CDR3 loop is CASSLNRVGELFF. Written as DNA, the CDR3 is TGTGCCAGCAGCTTAAATCGGGTGGGGGAGCTGTTTTTT. This chain joins TRBV7-2 and TRBJ2-2; no clear D. Germline V gene sequence: CDR1 SGHTA, CDR2 FQGNSA. V lost 2 bases and J lost 8, with 9 bases in between. This CDR3 is 13 amino acids long.

This chain uses TRBV6-6 with TRBJ2-7, with no clear D. There are 14 residues in the CDR3. From germline, CDR1 is MNHNY and CDR2 SVGAGI (reference sequence). Trimming took 0 bases from V and 5 from J, leaving 11 bases between them. CDR3 loop: CASSYSGQTHEQYF. The CDR3 nucleotides are TGTGCCAGCAGTTACTCTGGGCAGACCCACGAGCAGTACTTC.

The rearrangement joins TRBV30 to TRBJ2-1, with D possibly TRBD2 on 5 matching bases. V dropped 3 bases and J dropped 0 bases, with 9 bases sitting between them. The CDR3 consists of 14 residues. CDR1 is GTSNPN, CDR2 SVGIG, per germline (reference sequence). The CDR3: CAWSYGLSYNEQFF. CDR3 nucleotide sequence: TGTGCCTGGAGCTACGGACTCTCCTACAATGAGCAGTTCTTC.

The chain links TRBV29-1 to TRBJ1-4, with a possible D match to TRBD1 (5 bases). Germline CDR1 and CDR2: SQVTM and ANQGSEA. V lost 4 bases and J 1 base, leaving 13 bases between the germline ends. This CDR3 comprises 15 residues. CDR3 amino acids: CSVASPQGTNEKLFF. DNA of the CDR3: TGCAGCGTTGCATCTCCCCAGGGAACTAATGAAAAACTGTTTTTT.

The rearrangement joins TRBV25-1 to TRBJ2-7; D gene unclear. The V and J ends lost 6 bases and 6 bases respectively, with 9 bases between them. Germline-derived CDR1 and CDR2 are MGHDK and SYGVNS. The CDR3 covers 11 residues. The CDR3, as DNA: TGTGCCAGCAGACTCGATCTCGAGCAGTACTTC. This gives the protein CASRLDLEQYF.

The chain recombines TRBV27 with TRBJ2-2; D might be TRBD2 (5 bases). The CDR3 contains 12 residues. Germline V CDR1 and CDR2: MNHEY, SMNVEV (reference sequence). Trimming left V 3 bases short and J 7 bases short, with 6 bases between. For the CDR3, the DNA is TGTGCCAGCAGTTTTGGACTCGGGGAGCTGTTTTTT. Translating it yields CASSFGLGELFF.

The J gene is TRBJ2-3, the V gene TRBV4-3; 11 bases match TRBD2. After removal of 1 base from V and 4 bases from J, the junction contained 7 bases not matched to a gene. The CDR3 contains 17 residues. Germline values: CDR1 LGHNA, CDR2 YSLEER. DNA of the CDR3: TGCGCCAGCAGCCAAGGGTTCCCTAGCGGGAGGCCAGATACGCAGTATTTT. Its translation is CASSQGFPSGRPDTQYF.

The chain links TRBV7-2 to TRBJ2-2, with D possibly being TRBD2 (6 bases). Trimming pared 1 base from V and 0 bases from J, leaving 15 bases between. Germline values: CDR1 SGHTA, CDR2 FQGNSA. The CDR3 has 18 residues. The CDR3 reads CASSLGFSGAANTGELFF. In nucleotides, the CDR3 is TGTGCCAGCAGCTTAGGGTTTAGCGGAGCCGCGAACACCGGGGAGCTGTTTTTT.

This chain uses TRBV5-5 with TRBJ2-1, with D uncertain. V lost 0 bases, J lost 4 bases, and 5 bases lay in between. The germline V gene encodes CDR1 SGHKS and CDR2 YYEKEE (reference sequence). CDR3 size: 13 residues. The CDR3 sequence: CASSLGGYNEQFF. DNA for the CDR3: TGTGCCAGCAGCTTGGGCGGTTACAATGAGCAGTTCTTC.

V and J are TRBV5-1 and TRBJ2-2; D not resolved. The CDR3 spans 14 residues. The V and J ends lost 0 bases and 1 base respectively, with 4 bases between them. The germline CDR1 and CDR2 sequences are SGHRS and YFSETQ. The CDR3 DNA reads as TGCGCCAGCAGCTTGGGACTGAACACCGGGGAGCTGTTTTTT. Translating it yields CASSLGLNTGELFF.